Given below is one T cell receptor beta chain in context. The entry originates in a study of blood T cell repertoires in COVID-19. Profiled with immunoSEQ multiplex PCR; TCRdb holds only in-frame clones, not every one. This table holds roughly 300,000 clones, under 90% found once. The CDR3 totals 13 residues. Germline CDR1 is MNHEY and CDR2 is SVGAGI. Trimming took off 0 bases at V and 8 bases at J, with 10 bases between the two ends. The genes are TRBV6-5 and TRBJ1-2; D call uncertain. This clonotype originated in a woman aged 25 to 39 with COVID-19, enrolled during active disease. Sequencing used peripheral blood. The CDR3 loop is CASSYSRGNGYTF. The CDR3 bases are TGTGCCAGCAGTTACTCGAGAGGGAACGGCTACACCTTC.